What follows is one TCR beta chain and its context. This sample is part of a study of T cells after posttransplantation cyclophosphamide. A marrow graft followed busulfan-fludarabine conditioning, with cyclophosphamide on days +3 and +4. The ends were cut back, 2 bases at V and 2 bases at J, with 13 bases in the middle. Germline loops: CDR1 SGHNT, CDR2 YENEEA. This CDR3 has 15 amino acids. Generated by immunoSEQ multiplex PCR, the TCRdb table keeps only in-frame clones and is missing some. The table has thousands of clones, approximately 85% seen once. The origin of this receptor is a female patient in her forties who received an allogeneic stem cell transplant from a related donor, was CMV-positive, and had no GVHD. The T cells may partly be graft donor cells. The chain uses TRBV11-3 and TRBJ2-7; D may be TRBD2 (5 bases). The specimen comprised CD4+ T cells sorted from blood, sampled 950 to 1,200 days after allogeneic stem cell transplant with posttransplant cyclophosphamide. CDR3 DNA sequence: TGTGCCAGCAGCTTATATGGCGGAGGACCCTACGAGCAGTACTTC. Encoded protein: CASSLYGGGPYEQYF.